This T cell receptor beta chain was recorded in a study of blood T cell repertoires in COVID-19. Study-wide background: PBMCs, B-cell-depleted T cells, or T cells were the source of the cDNA or gDNA that made up the material.

CDR3 size: 14 residues. In germline, CDR1 is MDHEN, CDR2 SYDVKM. V dropped 5 bases and J dropped 6; count of bases not matched to a gene: 6. TCRdb's copy holds only in-frame clones and misses some; the assay was immunoSEQ multiplex PCR. The profile shows 200,000 or so clones, 80% of them singletons. This TCR came from a woman in her forties with acute COVID-19. The chain recombines TRBV28 with TRBJ1-4; 7 positions agree with TRBD1. The specimen was PBMCs or T cells enriched from blood (not recorded which). The CDR3 loop is CASSQIRGDEKLFF. Here the CDR3 DNA reads TGTGCCAGCAGTCAGATCAGGGGGGATGAAAAACTGTTTTTT.